This T cell receptor (beta chain) is from a study of T cell changes during pregnancy in multiple sclerosis. Per germline, CDR1 SGHTA and CDR2 FQGTGA. The V gene lost 5 bases and the J gene lost 4 bases, with 12 bases spanning the gap. The CDR3 runs to 14 residues. Using immunoSEQ multiplex PCR, the repertoire was profiled, and TCRdb retains in-frame clones only, with some absent. The sample holds tens of thousands of clones, 89% seen once. Sequencing was performed on CD8+ T cells from peripheral blood mononuclear cells, taken in the second trimester of pregnancy. The chain has TRBV7-3 and TRBJ2-1; no definite D call. The receptor was isolated from a female donor with multiple sclerosis, enrolled in a pregnancy study. In DNA, the CDR3 is TGTGCCAGCAGCCGACCCGACTTGTACAATGAGCAGTTCTTC. Encoded protein: CASSRPDLYNEQFF.